This TCR beta chain was recorded in a study of hypomethylating agent response in myelodysplastic syndrome. Study-wide background: The mean patient age was roughly 72 +/- 6.3 years, and diploid cytogenetics predominated. Of these patients, about six responded (complete response or hematologic improvement) and a few did not. Patients with neither complete response nor hematologic improvement were classed non-responders. Study-wide results and limits: Novel MDS antigen recognition by shared GLIPH2 clusters is possible but unvalidated.

V lost 0 bases to trimming and J lost 2 bases, with 12 bases between them. CDR3 length: 17 residues. Per the germline V gene, CDR1 is SGHRS and CDR2 is YFSETQ. As regards this clone: The antigen remains unidentified.

The data were produced by immunoSEQ multiplex PCR, yet TCRdb's version contains in-frame clones alone and is incomplete. The table records a few thousand clones, approximately 82% of them present only once. The input for sequencing was bone marrow, taken before or after starting hypomethylating agent treatment for myelodysplastic syndrome (not recorded which). This chain connects TRBV5-1 to TRBJ2-6; the D call may be TRBD1 or TRBD2 (6 bases each). The origin of this receptor is a human donor with myelodysplastic syndrome. CDR3 amino acids: CASSLVGGEAGANVLTF. The CDR3 DNA is TGCGCCAGCAGCTTGGTCGGGGGCGAGGCTGGGGCCAACGTCCTGACTTTC.